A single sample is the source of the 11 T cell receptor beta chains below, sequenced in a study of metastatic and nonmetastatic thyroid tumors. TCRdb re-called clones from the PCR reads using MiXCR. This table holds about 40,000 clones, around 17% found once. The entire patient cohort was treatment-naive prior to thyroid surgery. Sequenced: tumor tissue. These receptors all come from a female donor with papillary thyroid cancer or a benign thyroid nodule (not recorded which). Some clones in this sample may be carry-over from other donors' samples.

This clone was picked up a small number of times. Here the CDR3 reads CASSRLQGSMNTEAFF. CDR3 in DNA: TGTGCCAGCAGTCGGCTACAGGGGTCAATGAACACTGAAGCTTTCTTT. The rearrangement uses TRBV11-1 and TRBJ1-1; 7 positions match TRBD1. CDR1 and CDR2 (germline): SGHAT, FQDESV (reference sequence). V was clipped by 6 bases and J by 0 bases; unmatched bases: 10. The CDR3 totals 16 residues.

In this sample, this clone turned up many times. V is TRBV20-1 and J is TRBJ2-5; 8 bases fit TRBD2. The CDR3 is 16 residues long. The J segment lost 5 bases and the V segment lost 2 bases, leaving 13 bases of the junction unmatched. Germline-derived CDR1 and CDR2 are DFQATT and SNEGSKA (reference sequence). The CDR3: CSARLVAGTLWETQYF. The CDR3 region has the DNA TGCAGTGCTAGATTGGTAGCGGGGACCCTTTGGGAGACCCAGTACTTC.

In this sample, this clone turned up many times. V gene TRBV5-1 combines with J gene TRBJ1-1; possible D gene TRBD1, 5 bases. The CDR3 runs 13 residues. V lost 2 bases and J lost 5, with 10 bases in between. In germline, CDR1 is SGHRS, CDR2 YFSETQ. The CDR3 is CASSFRDGTEAFF. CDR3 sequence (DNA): TGCGCCAGCAGCTTCAGGGACGGGACTGAAGCTTTCTTT. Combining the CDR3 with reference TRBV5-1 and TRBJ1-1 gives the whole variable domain KAGVTQTPRYLIKTRGQQVTLSCSPISGHRSVSWYQQTPGQGLQFLFEYFSETQRNKGNFPGRFSGRQFSNSRSEMNVSTLELGDSALYLCASSFRDGTEAFFGQGTRLTVV.

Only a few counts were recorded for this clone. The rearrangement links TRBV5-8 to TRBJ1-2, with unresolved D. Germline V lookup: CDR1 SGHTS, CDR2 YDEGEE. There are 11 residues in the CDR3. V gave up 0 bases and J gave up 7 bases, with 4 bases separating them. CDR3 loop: CASSLVFGYTF. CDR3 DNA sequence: TGTGCCAGCAGCTTGGTATTTGGCTACACCTTC.

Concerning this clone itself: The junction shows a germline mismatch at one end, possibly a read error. CDR3 sequence: CAISAGRAVTSRGRHEQFF. In DNA form, the CDR3 reads TGCGCCATCAGTGCGGGGAGGGCCGTGACTAGTCGCGGGAGGCATGAGCAGTTCTTC. The V and J genes are TRBV10-3 and TRBJ2-1; 8 bases fit TRBD2. The germline CDR1 and CDR2 sequences are ENHRY and SYGVKD. This CDR3 comprises 19 residues.

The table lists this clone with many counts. The CDR3 sequence is CAWGQGYNSPLHF. DNA of the CDR3: TGTGCCTGGGGACAGGGCTATAATTCACCCCTCCACTTT. The J gene is TRBJ1-6, the V gene TRBV30; 8 nucleotides agree with TRBD1. The CDR3 length is 13 residues. The germline gives CDR1 GTSNPN, CDR2 SVGIG (reference sequence). The J segment lost 3 bases and the V segment lost 5 bases, leaving 0 bases of the junction unmatched.

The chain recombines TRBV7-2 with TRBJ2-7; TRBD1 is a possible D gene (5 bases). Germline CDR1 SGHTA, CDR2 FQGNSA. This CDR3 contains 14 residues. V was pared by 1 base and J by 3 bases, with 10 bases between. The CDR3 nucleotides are TGTGCCAGCAGCTTAGATCCACAGGTCTACGAGCAGTACTTC. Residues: CASSLDPQVYEQYF.

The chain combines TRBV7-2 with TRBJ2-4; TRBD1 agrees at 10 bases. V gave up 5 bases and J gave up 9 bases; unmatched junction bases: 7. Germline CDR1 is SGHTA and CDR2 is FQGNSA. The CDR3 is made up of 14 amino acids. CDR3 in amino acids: CASSPDRGAVIQYF. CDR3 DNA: TGTGCCAGCAGCCCGGACAGGGGGGCCGTCATTCAGTACTTC. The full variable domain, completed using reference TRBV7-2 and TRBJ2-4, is GAGVSQSPSNKVTEKGKDVELRCDPISGHTALYWYRQSLGQGLEFLIYFQGNSAPDKSGLPSDRFSAERTGGSVSTLTIQRTQQEDSAVYLCASSPDRGAVIQYFGAGTRLSVL.

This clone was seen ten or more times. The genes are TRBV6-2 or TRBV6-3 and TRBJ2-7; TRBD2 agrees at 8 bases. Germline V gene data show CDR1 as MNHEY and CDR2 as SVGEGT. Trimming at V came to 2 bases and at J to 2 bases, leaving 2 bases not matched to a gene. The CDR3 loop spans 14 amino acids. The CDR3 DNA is TGTGCCAGCAGTTACGGGACTAGGACCTACGAGCAGTACTTC. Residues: CASSYGTRTYEQYF.

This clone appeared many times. The CDR3 nucleotides read TGTGCCAGCAGTTACTCCGCCGGGACAGGGAAAGAGACCCAGTACTTC. Its translation is CASSYSAGTGKETQYF. The rearrangement joins TRBV6-5 to TRBJ2-5; 9 positions agree with TRBD1. The germline V gene has CDR1 MNHEY and CDR2 SVGAGI. CDR3 length equals 16 residues. V shed 0 bases, J shed 3 bases, and the junction held 5 bases outside the gene matches.

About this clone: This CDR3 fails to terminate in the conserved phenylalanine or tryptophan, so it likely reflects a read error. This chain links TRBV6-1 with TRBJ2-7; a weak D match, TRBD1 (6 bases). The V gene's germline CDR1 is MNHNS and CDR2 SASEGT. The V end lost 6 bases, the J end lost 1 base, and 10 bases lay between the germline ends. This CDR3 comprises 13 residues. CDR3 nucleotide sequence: TGTGCCAGCAGATGGACAGTGTCCTACGAGCAGTACTCC. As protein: CASRWTVSYEQYS.